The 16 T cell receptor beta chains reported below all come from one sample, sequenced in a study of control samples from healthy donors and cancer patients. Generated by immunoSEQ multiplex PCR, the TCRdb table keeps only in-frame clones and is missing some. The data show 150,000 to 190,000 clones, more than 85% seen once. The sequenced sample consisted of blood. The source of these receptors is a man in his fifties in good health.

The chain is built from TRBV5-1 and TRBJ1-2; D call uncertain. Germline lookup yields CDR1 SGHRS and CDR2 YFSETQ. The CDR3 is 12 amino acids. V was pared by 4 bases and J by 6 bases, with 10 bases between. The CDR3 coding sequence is TGCGCCAGCAGCCCCACGTTGGATGGCTACACCTTC. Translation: CASSPTLDGYTF.

Here the CDR3 DNA reads TGTGCCAGTAGTAGGGTGACATACTATAGCAATCAGCCCCAGCATTTT. Residues: CASSRVTYYSNQPQHF. V gene TRBV19 combines with J gene TRBJ1-5; D ambiguous. CDR3 size: 16 residues. V was trimmed by 4 bases and J by 0 bases, leaving 13 bases between them. Per the germline V gene, CDR1 is LNHDA and CDR2 is SQIVND (reference sequence). Based on the CDR3 plus reference TRBV19 and TRBJ1-5, the full variable domain is DGGITQSPKYLFRKEGQNVTLSCEQNLNHDAMYWYRQDPGQGLRLIYYSQIVNDFQKGDIAEGYSVSREKKESFPLTVTSAQKNPTAFYLCASSRVTYYSNQPQHFGDGTRLSIL.

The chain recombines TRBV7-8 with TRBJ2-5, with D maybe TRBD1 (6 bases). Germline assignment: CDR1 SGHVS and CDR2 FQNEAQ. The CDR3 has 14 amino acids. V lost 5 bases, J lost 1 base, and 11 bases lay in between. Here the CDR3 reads CASSKTGPQETQYF. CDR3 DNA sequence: TGTGCCAGCAGCAAGACAGGACCCCAAGAGACCCAGTACTTC. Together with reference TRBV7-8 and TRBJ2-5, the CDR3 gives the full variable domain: GAGVSQSPRYKVAKRGQDVALRCDPISGHVSLFWYQQALGQGPEFLTYFQNEAQLDKSGLPSDRFFAERPEGSVSTLKIQRTQQEDSAVYLCASSKTGPQETQYFGPGTRLLVL.

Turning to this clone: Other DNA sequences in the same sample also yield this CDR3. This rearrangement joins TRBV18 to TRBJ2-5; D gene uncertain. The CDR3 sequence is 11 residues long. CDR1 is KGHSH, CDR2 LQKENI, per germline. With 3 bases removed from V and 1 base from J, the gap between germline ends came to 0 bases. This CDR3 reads CASSPQETQYF. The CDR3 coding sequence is TGTGCCAGCTCACCCCAAGAGACCCAGTACTTC.

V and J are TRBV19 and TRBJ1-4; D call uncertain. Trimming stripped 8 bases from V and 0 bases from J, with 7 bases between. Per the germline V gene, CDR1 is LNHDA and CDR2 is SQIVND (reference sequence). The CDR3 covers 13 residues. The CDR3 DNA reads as TGTGCCAGTTCGGTCGCAACTAATGAAAAACTGTTTTTT. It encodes CASSVATNEKLFF.

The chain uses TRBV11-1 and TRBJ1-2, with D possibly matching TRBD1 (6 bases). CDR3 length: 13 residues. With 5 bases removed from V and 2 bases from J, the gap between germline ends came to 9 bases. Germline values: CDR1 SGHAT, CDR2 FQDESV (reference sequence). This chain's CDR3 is CASSRTDNYGYTF. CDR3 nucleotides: TGTGCCAGCAGCCGGACAGACAACTATGGCTACACCTTC.

The CDR3 is CANRQGPKYEQYF. The CDR3 coding sequence is TGTGCCAACCGTCAGGGACCGAAATACGAGCAGTACTTC. The chain is built from TRBV6-5 and TRBJ2-7; TRBD1 or TRBD2 may be the D gene (5 bases each). CDR1 MNHEY and CDR2 SVGAGI come from the germline V gene. V was shortened by 10 bases and J by 4 bases, with 17 bases between the two germline ends. This CDR3 has 13 amino acids.

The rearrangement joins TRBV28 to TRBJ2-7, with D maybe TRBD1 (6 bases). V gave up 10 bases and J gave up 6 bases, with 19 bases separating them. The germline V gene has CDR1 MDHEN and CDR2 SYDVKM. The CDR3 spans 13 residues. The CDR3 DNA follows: TGTGCCACCCTTAGGGGGAGAGGGTCCGAGCAGTACTTC. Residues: CATLRGRGSEQYF.

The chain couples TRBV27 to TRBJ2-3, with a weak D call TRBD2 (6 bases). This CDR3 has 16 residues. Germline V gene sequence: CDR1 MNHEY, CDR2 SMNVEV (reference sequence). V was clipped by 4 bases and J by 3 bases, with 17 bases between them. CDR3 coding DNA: TGTGCCAGCAGTTCTCCGGAGGGAGTAATTACAGATACGCAGTATTTT. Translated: CASSSPEGVITDTQYF.

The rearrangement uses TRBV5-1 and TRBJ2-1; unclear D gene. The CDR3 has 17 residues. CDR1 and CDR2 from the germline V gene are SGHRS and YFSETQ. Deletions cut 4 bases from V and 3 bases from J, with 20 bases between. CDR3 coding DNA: TGCGCCAGCAGCCCGACCTCAGACGGAGTAAACTACAATGAGCAGTTCTTC. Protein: CASSPTSDGVNYNEQFF.

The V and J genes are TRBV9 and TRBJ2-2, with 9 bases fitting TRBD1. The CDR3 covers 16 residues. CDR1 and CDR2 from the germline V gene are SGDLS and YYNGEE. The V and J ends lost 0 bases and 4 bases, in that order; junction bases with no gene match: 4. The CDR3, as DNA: TGTGCCAGCAGCGTAGTGGGACAGGGCCCCACCGGGGAGCTGTTTTTT. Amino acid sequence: CASSVVGQGPTGELFF.

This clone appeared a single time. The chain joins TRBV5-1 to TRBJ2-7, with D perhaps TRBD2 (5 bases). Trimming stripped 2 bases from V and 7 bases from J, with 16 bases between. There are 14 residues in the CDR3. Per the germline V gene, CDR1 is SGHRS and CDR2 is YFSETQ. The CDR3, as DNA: TGCGCCAGCAGCTTACCCCATAACTCGGGGGAGCAGTACTTC. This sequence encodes CASSLPHNSGEQYF. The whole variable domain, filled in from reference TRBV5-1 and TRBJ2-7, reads KAGVTQTPRYLIKTRGQQVTLSCSPISGHRSVSWYQQTPGQGLQFLFEYFSETQRNKGNFPGRFSGRQFSNSRSEMNVSTLELGDSALYLCASSLPHNSGEQYFGPGTRLTVT.

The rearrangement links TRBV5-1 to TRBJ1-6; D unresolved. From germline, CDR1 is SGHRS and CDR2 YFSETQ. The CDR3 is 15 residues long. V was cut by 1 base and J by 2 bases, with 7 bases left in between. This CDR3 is CASSLSGPYNSPLHF. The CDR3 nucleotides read TGCGCCAGCAGCTTGAGCGGTCCCTATAATTCACCCCTCCACTTT.

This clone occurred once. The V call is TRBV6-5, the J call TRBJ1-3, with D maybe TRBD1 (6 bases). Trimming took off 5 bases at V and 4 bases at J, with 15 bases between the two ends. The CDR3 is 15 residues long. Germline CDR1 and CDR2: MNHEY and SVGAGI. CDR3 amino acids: CASSNTGGAGNTIYF. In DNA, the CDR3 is TGTGCCAGCAGTAACACGGGGGGGGCCGGAAACACCATATATTTT.

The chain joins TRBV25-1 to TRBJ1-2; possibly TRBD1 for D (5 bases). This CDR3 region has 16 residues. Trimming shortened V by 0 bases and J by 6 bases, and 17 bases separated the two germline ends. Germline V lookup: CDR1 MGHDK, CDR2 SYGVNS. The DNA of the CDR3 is TGTGCCAGCAGTGAATATATTCGAGGTCAGGGCGATGGCTACACCTTC. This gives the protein CASSEYIRGQGDGYTF.

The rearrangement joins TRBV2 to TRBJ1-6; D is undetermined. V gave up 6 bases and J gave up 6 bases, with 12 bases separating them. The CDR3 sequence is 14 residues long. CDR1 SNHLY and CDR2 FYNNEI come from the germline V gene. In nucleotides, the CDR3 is TGTGCCAGCAGCCCGGCATTGGGTAATTCACCCCTCCACTTT. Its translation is CASSPALGNSPLHF.